Listed here is a single T cell receptor beta chain. Its antigen is as yet unknown. The entry originates in a study of human T cells and chemical hapten exposure. In the study overall: 2% DPC applied to a 2 cm by 2 cm arm area sensitized donors.

During construction of the library, unique molecular identifiers were attached to individual cDNA molecules for quantitative, reproducible TCR counting. Each CDR3 protein is one row after TCRdb ran MiXCR on the RACE reads. The table has roughly 380,000 distinct CDR3 sequences, 4.5% to 6% seen once; the top ten hold 2.6%. Time point reported: pre-sensitization, week 0. Specified treatment: therapeutic diphenylcyclopropenone sensitization with weekly scalp DPC. Blood was collected ahead of every patch test applied. Study conclusions and caveats: Since the donors had alopecia, their immune response may not be the same as that of healthy people.

In germline, CDR1 is LGHDT, CDR2 YNNKEL (reference sequence). V was clipped by 1 base and J by 6 bases; unmatched bases: 7. This CDR3 region has 15 residues. This sample comprised whole blood, obtained in connection with sensitization to the hapten diphenylcyclopropenone (DPC). The rearrangement links TRBV3-1 to TRBJ1-2, with 8 positions matching TRBD1. This clonotype originated in a woman in her 50s with alopecia areata. Some clones in this sample may be carry-over from other donors' samples. The CDR3 reads CASSQAAQGAHGYTF. CDR3 DNA: TGTGCCAGCAGCCAAGCCGCCCAGGGGGCCCATGGCTACACCTTC.